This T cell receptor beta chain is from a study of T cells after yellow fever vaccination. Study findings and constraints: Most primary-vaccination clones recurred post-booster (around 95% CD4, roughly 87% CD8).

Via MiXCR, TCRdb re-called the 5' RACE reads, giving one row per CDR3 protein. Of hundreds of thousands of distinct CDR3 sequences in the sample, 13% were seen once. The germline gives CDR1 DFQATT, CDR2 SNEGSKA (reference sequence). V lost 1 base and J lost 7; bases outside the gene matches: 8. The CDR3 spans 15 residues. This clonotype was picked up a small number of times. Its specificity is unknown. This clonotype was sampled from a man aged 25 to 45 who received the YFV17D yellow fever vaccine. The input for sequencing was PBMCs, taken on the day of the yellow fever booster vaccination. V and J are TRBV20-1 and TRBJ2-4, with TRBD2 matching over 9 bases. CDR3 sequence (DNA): TGCAGTGCTAGAGTTCCAGGAAGCGGGGGGAACATTCAGTACTTC. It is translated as CSARVPGSGGNIQYF.